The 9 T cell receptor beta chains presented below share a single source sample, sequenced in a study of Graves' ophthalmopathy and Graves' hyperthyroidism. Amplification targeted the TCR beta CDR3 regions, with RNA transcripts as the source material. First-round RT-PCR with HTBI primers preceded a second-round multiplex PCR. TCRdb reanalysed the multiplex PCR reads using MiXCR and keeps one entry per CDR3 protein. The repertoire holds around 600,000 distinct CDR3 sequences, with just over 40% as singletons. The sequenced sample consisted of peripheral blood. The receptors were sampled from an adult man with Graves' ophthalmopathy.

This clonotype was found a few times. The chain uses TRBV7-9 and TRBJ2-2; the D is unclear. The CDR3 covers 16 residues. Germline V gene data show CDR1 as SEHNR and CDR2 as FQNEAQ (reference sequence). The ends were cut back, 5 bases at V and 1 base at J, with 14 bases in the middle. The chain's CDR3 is CASSVSIRENTGELFF. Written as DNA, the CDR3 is TGTGCCAGCAGCGTCTCGATCCGAGAGAACACCGGGGAGCTGTTTTTT.

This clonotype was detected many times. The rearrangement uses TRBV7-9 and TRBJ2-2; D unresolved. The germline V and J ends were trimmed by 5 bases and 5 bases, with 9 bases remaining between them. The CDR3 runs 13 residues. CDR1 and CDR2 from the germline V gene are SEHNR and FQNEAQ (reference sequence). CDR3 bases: TGTGCCAGCAGCCCCTTATGGACCGGGGAGCTGTTTTTT. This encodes CASSPLWTGELFF.

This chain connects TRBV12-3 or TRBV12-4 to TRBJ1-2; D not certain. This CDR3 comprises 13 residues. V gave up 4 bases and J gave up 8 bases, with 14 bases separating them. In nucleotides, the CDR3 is TGTGCCAGCAGTTCCTACAAGGGTTGGGGCTACACCTTC. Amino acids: CASSSYKGWGYTF.

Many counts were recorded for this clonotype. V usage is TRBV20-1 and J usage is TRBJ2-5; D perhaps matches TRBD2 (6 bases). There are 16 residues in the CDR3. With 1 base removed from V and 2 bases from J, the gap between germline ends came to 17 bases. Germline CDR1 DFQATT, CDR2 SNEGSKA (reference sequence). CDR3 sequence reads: CSARGQTGTEQETQYF. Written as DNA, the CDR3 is TGCAGTGCTAGAGGGCAAACCGGGACTGAGCAAGAGACCCAGTACTTC.

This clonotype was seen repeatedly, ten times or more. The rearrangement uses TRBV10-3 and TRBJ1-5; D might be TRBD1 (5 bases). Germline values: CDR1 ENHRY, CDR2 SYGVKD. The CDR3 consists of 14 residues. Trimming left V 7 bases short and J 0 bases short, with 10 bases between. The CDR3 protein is CAIKGTDSNQPQHF. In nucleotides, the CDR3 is TGTGCCATCAAAGGGACGGATAGCAATCAGCCCCAGCATTTT.

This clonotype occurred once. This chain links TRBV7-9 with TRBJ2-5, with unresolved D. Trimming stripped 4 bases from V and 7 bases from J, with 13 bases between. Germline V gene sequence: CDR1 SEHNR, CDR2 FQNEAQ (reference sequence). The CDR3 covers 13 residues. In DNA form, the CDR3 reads TGTGCCAGCAGCTCCATTATTACGGGGACCCAGTACTTC. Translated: CASSSIITGTQYF.

The CDR3 nucleotides are TGTGCCATCAGTGAAAGGGCGGGGGAAGAAAAACTGTTTTTT. Its translation: CAISERAGEEKLFF. This chain connects TRBV10-3 to TRBJ1-4; D is perhaps TRBD1 (5 bases). This CDR3 has 14 amino acids. Trimming left V 3 bases short and J 8 bases short, with 13 bases between. CDR1 and CDR2 (germline): ENHRY, SYGVKD.

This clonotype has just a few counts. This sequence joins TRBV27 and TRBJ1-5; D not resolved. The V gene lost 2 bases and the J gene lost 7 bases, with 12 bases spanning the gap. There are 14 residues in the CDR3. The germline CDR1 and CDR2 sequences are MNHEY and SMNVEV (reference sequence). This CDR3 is CASSLRGSQQPQHF. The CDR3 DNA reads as TGTGCCAGCAGTTTACGAGGTAGTCAACAGCCCCAGCATTTT.

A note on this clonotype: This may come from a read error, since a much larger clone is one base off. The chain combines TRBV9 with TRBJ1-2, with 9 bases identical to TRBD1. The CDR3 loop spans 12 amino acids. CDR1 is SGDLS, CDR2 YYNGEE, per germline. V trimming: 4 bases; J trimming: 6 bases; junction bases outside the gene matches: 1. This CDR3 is CASSTGGDGYTF. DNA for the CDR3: TGTGCCAGCAGCACAGGGGGCGATGGCTACACCTTC.